Listed below are T cell receptor beta chains from one sample, sequenced in a study of T cells in narcolepsy. Profiled with immunoSEQ multiplex PCR; TCRdb holds only in-frame clones, not every one. The sample lists approximately 25,000 clones; roughly four fifths were seen once. The sample comprised CD45RA- memory CD4+ T cells from PBMCs. These receptors were taken from a human donor with narcolepsy. CDR3s include the opening cysteine and the closing phenylalanine or tryptophan. Fields, in order: D gene, J gene, clone size, V gene, CDR3 protein, CDR3 DNA. D genes are given only for firm matches. Size is stated for part of the rows, as once, few or many counts, or as a class when the clone is expanded.

d_call: -
j_call: TRBJ2-1
clone_size: -
v_call: TRBV11-2
cdr3_aa: CASSLEFARDITYNEQFF
cdr3_nt: TGTGCCAGCAGCTTAGAATTTGCCCGGGACATCACGTACAATGAGCAGTTCTTC

d_call: TRBD2
j_call: TRBJ2-7
clone_size: -
v_call: TRBV29-1
cdr3_aa: CSVDRGTSGSSYEQYF
cdr3_nt: TGCAGCGTTGATAGGGGGACTAGCGGTAGCTCCTACGAGCAGTACTTC

d_call: -
j_call: TRBJ1-2
clone_size: -
v_call: TRBV5-4
cdr3_aa: CASSLAVTVNYGYTF
cdr3_nt: TGTGCCAGCAGCTTGGCCGTAACGGTTAACTATGGCTACACCTTC

d_call: -
j_call: TRBJ2-3
clone_size: -
v_call: TRBV6-5
cdr3_aa: CASSYGTESVGDTQYF
cdr3_nt: TGTGCCAGCAGTTACGGGACTGAAAGTGTGGGAGATACGCAGTATTTT

d_call: -
j_call: TRBJ2-7
clone_size: -
v_call: TRBV11-2
cdr3_aa: CASSSRDKQYF
cdr3_nt: TGTGCCAGCAGCTCCCGGGACAAGCAGTACTTC

d_call: TRBD1
j_call: TRBJ1-2
clone_size: -
v_call: TRBV7-3
cdr3_aa: CASSPRTGDGYTF
cdr3_nt: TGTGCCAGCAGCCCCAGGACAGGAGATGGCTACACCTTC

d_call: -
j_call: TRBJ2-1
clone_size: -
v_call: TRBV19
cdr3_aa: CASSISRLPYNEQFF
cdr3_nt: TGTGCCAGTAGTATCTCCAGGCTCCCCTACAATGAGCAGTTCTTC

d_call: -
j_call: TRBJ2-4
clone_size: -
v_call: TRBV12-2
cdr3_aa: CASRLVVRLCREYGIQYF
cdr3_nt: TGTGCAAGTCGCTTAGTCGTTCGGCTTTGTCGCGAGTACGGCATTCAGTACTTC

d_call: TRBD2
j_call: TRBJ2-2
clone_size: -
v_call: TRBV29-1
cdr3_aa: CSVYPGTSPAGELFF
cdr3_nt: TGCAGCGTTTACCCCGGGACTAGCCCCGCCGGGGAGCTGTTTTTT

d_call: -
j_call: TRBJ2-5
clone_size: -
v_call: TRBV14
cdr3_aa: CASSQVGGLGWGSQYF
cdr3_nt: TGTGCCAGCAGCCAAGTAGGCGGTCTCGGTTGGGGGTCCCAGTACTTC

d_call: -
j_call: TRBJ2-3
clone_size: -
v_call: TRBV18
cdr3_aa: CASSSQGVGTDTQYF
cdr3_nt: TGTGCCAGCTCATCACAGGGCGTGGGCACAGATACGCAGTATTTT

d_call: -
j_call: TRBJ1-2
clone_size: -
v_call: TRBV10-3
cdr3_aa: CAIRRVGSYGYTF
cdr3_nt: TGTGCCATCCGAAGGGTCGGTAGCTATGGCTACACCTTC

d_call: TRBD2
j_call: TRBJ2-2
clone_size: -
v_call: TRBV5-1
cdr3_aa: CASSLSGRASTGELFF
cdr3_nt: TGCGCCAGCAGCTTAAGCGGGAGGGCCTCCACCGGGGAGCTGTTTTTT

d_call: -
j_call: TRBJ2-4
clone_size: -
v_call: TRBV29-1
cdr3_aa: CSVLLNVPSKNIQYF
cdr3_nt: TGCAGCGTTCTGTTAAACGTCCCCTCCAAAAACATTCAGTACTTC

d_call: -
j_call: TRBJ2-7
clone_size: -
v_call: TRBV6-5
cdr3_aa: CASGLSTGSYEQYF
cdr3_nt: TGTGCCAGCGGGCTTTCGACAGGCTCCTACGAGCAGTACTTC

d_call: -
j_call: TRBJ2-5
clone_size: -
v_call: TRBV27
cdr3_aa: CASSFSRGETQYF
cdr3_nt: TGTGCCAGCAGTTTTAGCAGGGGAGAGACCCAGTACTTC

d_call: -
j_call: TRBJ2-6
clone_size: few
v_call: TRBV19
cdr3_aa: CASSIGVVSSGANVLTF
cdr3_nt: TGTGCCAGTAGTATAGGGGTAGTGAGCTCTGGGGCCAACGTCCTGACTTTC

d_call: -
j_call: TRBJ1-2
clone_size: -
v_call: TRBV5-6
cdr3_aa: CASSLEQYGYTF
cdr3_nt: TGTGCCAGCAGCTTGGAACAGTATGGCTACACCTTC

d_call: -
j_call: TRBJ2-5
clone_size: -
v_call: TRBV5-1
cdr3_aa: CASSLGMGSETQYF
cdr3_nt: TGCGCCAGCAGCTTGGGGATGGGATCGGAGACCCAGTACTTC

d_call: TRBD2
j_call: TRBJ2-3
clone_size: -
v_call: TRBV5-4
cdr3_aa: CASSPVTSGTDTQYF
cdr3_nt: TGTGCCAGCAGCCCGGTTACTAGCGGCACAGATACGCAGTATTTT

d_call: -
j_call: TRBJ2-2
clone_size: -
v_call: TRBV27
cdr3_aa: CASSFSYWDTGELFF
cdr3_nt: TGTGCCAGCAGTTTTAGCTATTGGGACACCGGGGAGCTGTTTTTT

d_call: -
j_call: TRBJ2-2
clone_size: once
v_call: TRBV11-2
cdr3_aa: CASSFRATPNTGELFF
cdr3_nt: TGTGCCAGCAGCTTTCGGGCCACTCCAAACACCGGGGAGCTGTTTTTT

d_call: -
j_call: TRBJ1-1
clone_size: -
v_call: TRBV18
cdr3_aa: CASSPPGKNTEAFF
cdr3_nt: TGTGCCAGCTCACCACCGGGGAAGAACACTGAAGCTTTCTTT

d_call: -
j_call: TRBJ2-1
clone_size: few
v_call: TRBV5-5
cdr3_aa: CASSLVGLHNEQFF
cdr3_nt: TGTGCCAGCAGCTTGGTGGGGTTACACAATGAGCAGTTCTTC

d_call: -
j_call: TRBJ1-2
clone_size: -
v_call: TRBV6-5
cdr3_aa: CASRSTELPYGYTF
cdr3_nt: TGTGCCAGCAGATCGACGGAACTCCCTTATGGCTACACCTTC

d_call: -
j_call: TRBJ1-4
clone_size: -
v_call: TRBV5-1
cdr3_aa: CASRAGEKLFF
cdr3_nt: TGCGCCAGCAGGGCGGGTGAAAAACTGTTTTTT

d_call: -
j_call: TRBJ1-5
clone_size: -
v_call: TRBV6-1
cdr3_aa: CASSAYGQASNQPQHF
cdr3_nt: TGTGCCAGCAGTGCATACGGGCAGGCCAGCAATCAGCCCCAGCATTTT

d_call: -
j_call: TRBJ2-3
clone_size: -
v_call: TRBV6-1
cdr3_aa: CASRRGGYIADTQYF
cdr3_nt: TGTGCCAGCAGGAGGGGGGGATACATCGCAGATACGCAGTATTTT

d_call: -
j_call: TRBJ2-7
clone_size: -
v_call: TRBV14
cdr3_aa: CASSQDRGPSYEQYF
cdr3_nt: TGTGCCAGCAGCCAAGACCGCGGTCCTTCCTACGAGCAGTACTTC

d_call: TRBD1
j_call: TRBJ1-6
clone_size: -
v_call: TRBV28
cdr3_aa: CASRPTGGESPLHF
cdr3_nt: TGTGCCAGCCGCCCTACAGGGGGCGAATCACCCCTCCACTTT

d_call: -
j_call: TRBJ2-3
clone_size: -
v_call: TRBV7-3
cdr3_aa: CASSFSRGSTDTQYF
cdr3_nt: TGTGCCAGCAGCTTCAGCCGGGGAAGCACAGATACGCAGTATTTT

d_call: -
j_call: TRBJ1-1
clone_size: once
v_call: TRBV6-5
cdr3_aa: CASSYGQMNTEAFF
cdr3_nt: TGTGCCAGCAGTTATGGACAGATGAACACTGAAGCTTTCTTT

d_call: -
j_call: TRBJ2-7
clone_size: -
v_call: TRBV14
cdr3_aa: CASSLQGYEQYF
cdr3_nt: TGTGCCAGCAGCTTACAGGGCTACGAGCAGTACTTC

d_call: -
j_call: TRBJ2-7
clone_size: -
v_call: TRBV29-1
cdr3_aa: CSVGRGQSYEQYF
cdr3_nt: TGCAGCGTTGGGAGGGGGCAGTCCTACGAGCAGTACTTC

d_call: -
j_call: TRBJ2-1
clone_size: -
v_call: TRBV18
cdr3_aa: CASSAGTRADEQFF
cdr3_nt: TGTGCCAGCTCAGCCGGGACCAGGGCGGATGAGCAGTTCTTC

d_call: -
j_call: TRBJ2-7
clone_size: -
v_call: TRBV28
cdr3_aa: CASSFQGWEQYF
cdr3_nt: TGTGCCAGCAGTTTTCAGGGTTGGGAGCAGTACTTC

d_call: -
j_call: TRBJ1-5
clone_size: -
v_call: TRBV2
cdr3_aa: CASSEIGGGSQPQHF
cdr3_nt: TGTGCCAGCAGTGAAATTGGGGGCGGGAGTCAGCCCCAGCATTTT

d_call: -
j_call: TRBJ2-1
clone_size: -
v_call: TRBV29-1
cdr3_aa: CSVGGATRNEQFF
cdr3_nt: TGCAGCGTTGGGGGGGCTACGAGGAATGAGCAGTTCTTC

d_call: -
j_call: TRBJ1-3
clone_size: -
v_call: TRBV7-2
cdr3_aa: CASSLVFPSSGNTIYF
cdr3_nt: TGTGCCAGCAGCTTAGTGTTTCCCTCCTCTGGAAACACCATATATTTT

d_call: -
j_call: TRBJ2-7
clone_size: -
v_call: TRBV18
cdr3_aa: CASSLGTPETYEQYF
cdr3_nt: TGTGCCAGCTCACTAGGTACACCTGAAACCTACGAGCAGTACTTC

d_call: -
j_call: TRBJ2-1
clone_size: -
v_call: TRBV6-5
cdr3_aa: CAGSRQPEQINEQFF
cdr3_nt: TGTGCCGGCAGTCGACAACCGGAACAGATCAATGAGCAGTTCTTC

d_call: TRBD1
j_call: TRBJ2-7
clone_size: -
v_call: TRBV28
cdr3_aa: CASTLSATGGLYEQYF
cdr3_nt: TGTGCCAGCACCTTAAGTGCGACAGGGGGCCTTTACGAGCAGTACTTC

d_call: TRBD2
j_call: TRBJ2-1
clone_size: once
v_call: TRBV18
cdr3_aa: CASSPLQRELVEQFF
cdr3_nt: TGTGCCAGCTCACCACTTCAGCGGGAGTTAGTTGAGCAGTTCTTC

d_call: -
j_call: TRBJ1-1
clone_size: -
v_call: TRBV28
cdr3_aa: CASTGERMNTEAFF
cdr3_nt: TGTGCCAGCACCGGCGAGCGGATGAACACTGAAGCTTTCTTT

d_call: -
j_call: TRBJ1-4
clone_size: -
v_call: TRBV4-3
cdr3_aa: CASSQEPQVNEKLFF
cdr3_nt: TGCGCCAGCAGCCAAGAACCCCAGGTTAATGAAAAACTGTTTTTT

d_call: -
j_call: TRBJ2-7
clone_size: -
v_call: TRBV20-1
cdr3_aa: CSAGPLGEQYF
cdr3_nt: TGCAGTGCTGGGCCCCTAGGGGAGCAGTACTTC

d_call: -
j_call: TRBJ1-5
clone_size: -
v_call: TRBV19
cdr3_aa: CASSMRGADNQPQHF
cdr3_nt: TGTGCCAGTAGTATGCGGGGGGCCGATAATCAGCCCCAGCATTTT

d_call: TRBD1
j_call: TRBJ2-7
clone_size: -
v_call: TRBV7-9
cdr3_aa: CAKGQDNEQYF
cdr3_nt: TGTGCCAAGGGACAGGATAACGAGCAGTACTTC

d_call: -
j_call: TRBJ2-5
clone_size: -
v_call: TRBV20-1
cdr3_aa: CSVVQETQYF
cdr3_nt: TGCAGTGTTGTGCAGGAGACCCAGTACTTC

d_call: -
j_call: TRBJ1-1
clone_size: -
v_call: TRBV27
cdr3_aa: CASRRAPDTEAFF
cdr3_nt: TGTGCCAGCAGGCGTGCCCCTGACACTGAAGCTTTCTTT